A selection of T cell receptor beta chains follows, all from one sample in a study of shared clonotypes between healthy human individuals. The table came from immunoSEQ multiplex PCR; TCRdb's copy has only in-frame clones and leaves some out. The table has 2 million to 2.5 million clones, 80% to 95% seen once. The sample taken for sequencing was naive CD4+ T cells from PBMCs. Receptors were obtained from a man between 18 and 35 years old in good health. Some clones in this sample may be carry-over from other donors' samples. The conserved cysteine and the conserved F or W are not part of the CDR3 here. The order of the fields is V gene, J gene, clone size, CDR3 protein. Not every row has a clone size; where given, it reads once, few, many or a size class.

V: TRBV9; J: TRBJ2-5; size: .; CDR3: ASSVRISGTQY
V: TRBV10-3; J: TRBJ2-7; size: .; CDR3: AIRSTGQGNYEQY
V: TRBV6-5; J: TRBJ2-3; size: .; CDR3: ASSYQVTGTDTQY
V: TRBV11-3; J: TRBJ2-7; size: .; CDR3: AIPRDRGYEQY
V: TRBV5-4; J: TRBJ1-1; size: .; CDR3: ASSVPHRGGGNTEAF
V: TRBV7-9; J: TRBJ2-6; size: .; CDR3: ASSLAGFAGANVLT
V: TRBV10-3; J: TRBJ2-3; size: .; CDR3: AISEGQISTDTQY
V: TRBV2; J: TRBJ2-7; size: .; CDR3: ASSEGGRGYEQY
V: TRBV28; J: TRBJ1-1; size: few; CDR3: AVIGSTEAF
V: TRBV28; J: TRBJ2-7; size: .; CDR3: ASSERGRGSYEQY
V: TRBV9; J: TRBJ1-1; size: once; CDR3: ASSVEAGREAF
V: TRBV28; J: TRBJ1-5; size: .; CDR3: ASEGPLYPYSNQPQH
V: TRBV19; J: TRBJ2-1; size: .; CDR3: ASTYAGSYNEQF
V: TRBV5-1; J: TRBJ1-4; size: .; CDR3: ASSSDRYNEKLF
V: TRBV6-5; J: TRBJ1-4; size: .; CDR3: ASSDPGEKLF
V: TRBV30; J: TRBJ1-3; size: .; CDR3: AWNKQGSGNTIY
V: TRBV18; J: TRBJ2-1; size: once; CDR3: ASSPGLTTGGF
V: TRBV21-1; J: TRBJ1-1; size: .; CDR3: ASTWDRRGNTEAF
V: TRBV28; J: TRBJ1-5; size: .; CDR3: ASRITGGAQH
V: TRBV5-1; J: TRBJ2-1; size: .; CDR3: ASSSDTSGRARSYNEQF
V: TRBV4-3; J: TRBJ2-7; size: .; CDR3: ASSPRTGGGYEQY
V: TRBV5-1; J: TRBJ2-3; size: .; CDR3: ASSPTPGLAGGGTDTQY
V: TRBV11-1; J: TRBJ2-1; size: once; CDR3: ASSFSGSSYNEQF
V: TRBV7-2; J: TRBJ2-1; size: .; CDR3: ASRGQRLVNEQF
V: TRBV27; J: TRBJ2-1; size: .; CDR3: ASRSLSASYNEQF
V: TRBV6-5; J: TRBJ1-2; size: once; CDR3: ASSYRALYGYT
V: TRBV7-9; J: TRBJ2-1; size: .; CDR3: ASSLRGSSYNEQF
V: TRBV10-3; J: TRBJ2-1; size: .; CDR3: AISESGGRSEQF
V: TRBV18; J: TRBJ2-7; size: .; CDR3: ASSPRQGDEQY
V: TRBV10-3; J: TRBJ2-1; size: .; CDR3: AISDPTGSSYNEQF
V: TRBV27; J: TRBJ2-2; size: .; CDR3: ASSPKTGRYSTGELF
V: TRBV18; J: TRBJ2-7; size: .; CDR3: ASSPPSRSYEQY
V: TRBV9; J: TRBJ2-1; size: .; CDR3: ASSVAEDRGYNEQF
V: TRBV5-1; J: TRBJ2-7; size: .; CDR3: ASSLTGHGYEQY
V: TRBV5-1; J: TRBJ2-1; size: .; CDR3: ASSLASGNEQF
V: TRBV27; J: TRBJ1-3; size: .; CDR3: ASSLFGRGFAGNTIY
V: TRBV2; J: TRBJ2-1; size: .; CDR3: ASRGGTGSYNEQF
V: TRBV5-6; J: TRBJ1-4; size: once; CDR3: ASSFGQRINEKLF
V: TRBV5-5; J: TRBJ1-2; size: .; CDR3: ASSLEGRGEGYT
V: TRBV5-1; J: TRBJ2-1; size: once; CDR3: ASSLASYNEQF
V: TRBV30; J: TRBJ1-4; size: .; CDR3: ATSDQGDYEKLF
V: TRBV6-8; J: TRBJ2-6; size: .; CDR3: ASSSQGSGANVLT
V: TRBV5-8; J: TRBJ2-7; size: .; CDR3: ASSFRPIPYEQY
V: TRBV6-6; J: TRBJ1-5; size: .; CDR3: ASSPYGQPQH
V: TRBV5-4; J: TRBJ2-3; size: .; CDR3: ASSLLEESTDTQY
V: TRBV5-5; J: TRBJ1-1; size: once; CDR3: ASSRGLQNRMNTEAF
V: TRBV5-1; J: TRBJ2-1; size: .; CDR3: ASSLGLADTNEQF
V: TRBV29-1; J: TRBJ1-2; size: .; CDR3: SVSTLGTGGRNGYT